Listed here are 22 T cell receptor beta chains from one sample, sequenced in a study of cytomegalovirus exposure and HLA in healthy donors. The table came from immunoSEQ multiplex PCR; TCRdb's copy has only in-frame clones and leaves some out. Among approximately 170,000 clones listed, approximately 80% were seen once. The specimen was PBMCs. These receptors were collected from a man aged 25 to 40 in good health and CMV-seropositive.

This chain connects TRBV7-6 to TRBJ2-3; 10 nucleotides line up with TRBD2. CDR3 length equals 16 residues. V gave up 2 bases and J gave up 3 bases; unmatched junction bases: 5. The germline gives CDR1 SGHVS, CDR2 FNYEAQ. CDR3 protein: CASSLKRGGQTDTQYF. The CDR3 DNA reads TGTGCCAGCAGCTTAAAGCGGGGGGGCCAGACAGATACGCAGTATTTT.

The rearrangement links TRBV5-4 to TRBJ1-3; perhaps TRBD1 as D (5 bases). Trimming shortened V by 4 bases and J by 0 bases, and 11 bases separated the two germline ends. The germline V gene has CDR1 SGHNT and CDR2 YYREEE (reference sequence). The CDR3 runs to 15 residues. The CDR3 spells CASSDDGHSGNTIYF. The CDR3 DNA is TGTGCCAGCAGCGACGACGGACACTCTGGAAACACCATATATTTT. Using reference TRBV5-4 and TRBJ1-3 for the parts outside the CDR3, the full variable domain is ETGVTQSPTHLIKTRGQQVTLRCSSQSGHNTVSWYQQALGQGPQFIFQYYREEENGRGNFPPRFSGLQFPNYSSELNVNALELDDSALYLCASSDDGHSGNTIYFGEGSWLTVV.

The chain combines TRBV15 with TRBJ2-1; 8 bases match TRBD1. CDR3 length: 17 amino acids. The V and J ends lost 3 bases and 2 bases, in that order; junction bases with no gene match: 9. Germline V lookup: CDR1 LNHNV, CDR2 YYDKDF (reference sequence). Here the CDR3 reads CATSSLTGVFAYNEQFF. CDR3 DNA sequence: TGTGCCACCAGCAGCTTGACAGGGGTCTTCGCCTACAATGAGCAGTTCTTC.

This chain links TRBV4-1 with TRBJ1-4; TRBD1 might be the D (6 bases). V was shortened by 3 bases and J by 5 bases, with 13 bases between the two germline ends. Germline V gene lookup returns CDR1 MGHRA and CDR2 YSYEKL. This CDR3 is built from 15 residues. The CDR3 DNA follows: TGCGCCAGCAGCCACTATACAGGGAGAAATGAAAAACTGTTTTTT. This translates into CASSHYTGRNEKLFF.

The chain has TRBV5-5 and TRBJ2-7, with D maybe TRBD2 (6 bases). The germline V gene has CDR1 SGHKS and CDR2 YYEKEE (reference sequence). This CDR3 region has 14 residues. V lost 1 base to trimming and J lost 3 bases, with 11 bases between them. CDR3 residues: CASSLSGSVYEQYF. The CDR3 DNA sequence: TGTGCCAGCAGCTTGAGCGGGTCGGTCTACGAGCAGTACTTC.

This sequence joins TRBV25-1 and TRBJ1-2; 7 nucleotides align to TRBD1. With V trimmed by 0 bases and J by 8 bases, 6 bases remained unmatched. The CDR3 is 14 residues long. In germline, CDR1 is MGHDK, CDR2 SYGVNS. The CDR3 nucleotides are TGTGCCAGCAGTGAATATCCGGCAGGGGGAGGCTACACCTTC. The encoded protein is CASSEYPAGGGYTF.

V is TRBV7-9 and J is TRBJ1-4; a possible D gene is TRBD1 (5 bases). CDR3 length: 13 amino acids. The V end was cut by 4 bases, the J end by 8 bases, with 11 bases between. Germline-derived CDR1 and CDR2 are SEHNR and FQNEAQ (reference sequence). CDR3 DNA: TGTGCCAGCAGCTCCGACAGCTTCGAAAAACTGTTTTTT. Amino acids: CASSSDSFEKLFF.

The CDR3 bases are TGTGCCAGCAGCTCGACCCAGGAATATCAGCCCCAGCATTTT. Residues: CASSSTQEYQPQHF. The chain is built from TRBV7-2 and TRBJ1-5; D unclear. V lost 4 bases and J lost 5, with 12 bases in between. This CDR3 region has 14 residues. Germline V CDR1 and CDR2: SGHTA, FQGNSA.

This clone was picked up a small number of times. V is TRBV29-1 and J is TRBJ2-3; D perhaps matches TRBD1 (6 bases). CDR1 SQVTM and CDR2 ANQGSEA come from the germline V gene. The CDR3 totals 13 residues. V was trimmed by 3 bases and J by 1 base, leaving 8 bases between them. In DNA, the CDR3 is TGCAGCGTTGACAGGGGAGGCACAGATACGCAGTATTTT. This sequence encodes CSVDRGGTDTQYF.

V gene TRBV9 combines with J gene TRBJ2-2; perhaps TRBD1 as D (6 bases). CDR1 is SGDLS, CDR2 YYNGEE, per germline. This CDR3 comprises 15 residues. Trimming pared 1 base from V and 3 bases from J, leaving 10 bases between. Here the CDR3 reads CASSVKGVDTGELFF. CDR3 in DNA: TGTGCCAGCAGCGTAAAGGGGGTCGACACCGGGGAGCTGTTTTTT.

V usage is TRBV7-3 and J usage is TRBJ2-1; weak D call: TRBD1 (6 bases). V gave up 1 base and J gave up 8 bases, with 12 bases separating them. The V gene's germline CDR1 is SGHTA and CDR2 FQGTGA. There are 14 residues in the CDR3. This chain's CDR3 is CASSLIGGIHEQFF. In DNA form, the CDR3 reads TGTGCCAGCAGCTTAATAGGGGGAATCCATGAGCAGTTCTTC. Based on the CDR3 plus reference TRBV7-3 and TRBJ2-1, the full variable domain is GAGVSQTPSNKVTEKGKYVELRCDPISGHTALYWYRQSLGQGPEFLIYFQGTGAADDSGLPNDRFFAVRPEGSVSTLKIQRTERGDSAVYLCASSLIGGIHEQFFGPGTRLTVL.

The chain uses TRBV14 and TRBJ1-2; D possibly corresponds to TRBD1 (5 bases). Germline V gene sequence: CDR1 SGHDN, CDR2 FVKESK. The CDR3 loop spans 14 amino acids. V was cut by 3 bases and J by 2 bases, with 10 bases left in between. The chain's CDR3 is CASSHQGRNYGYTF. For the CDR3, the DNA is TGTGCCAGCAGCCATCAGGGCAGAAACTATGGCTACACCTTC. Supplemented by reference TRBV14 and TRBJ1-2, the full variable domain reads EAGVTQFPSHSVIEKGQTVTLRCDPISGHDNLYWYRRVMGKEIKFLLHFVKESKQDESGMPNNRFLAERTGGTYSTLKVQPAELEDSGVYFCASSHQGRNYGYTFGSGTRLTVV.

The chain joins TRBV30 to TRBJ2-5; 11 bases map to TRBD2. Germline assignment: CDR1 GTSNPN and CDR2 SVGIG (reference sequence). V was pared by 4 bases and J by 5 bases, with 9 bases of the junction left unmatched. CDR3 size: 15 residues. The CDR3 is CAWTGSGGAGETQYF. Written as DNA, the CDR3 is TGTGCCTGGACGGGTAGCGGGGGGGCCGGGGAGACCCAGTACTTC.

The V gene is TRBV19, the J gene TRBJ2-3; 12 bases fit TRBD2. The trim removed 4 bases at V and 3 bases at J, leaving 11 bases unmatched. Per germline, CDR1 LNHDA and CDR2 SQIVND (reference sequence). CDR3 length equals 18 residues. CDR3 nucleotide sequence: TGTGCCAGTAGTACCTCTTCTAGCGGGGGGGCCCATACAGATACGCAGTATTTT. Residues: CASSTSSSGGAHTDTQYF. Based on the CDR3 plus reference TRBV19 and TRBJ2-3, the full variable domain is DGGITQSPKYLFRKEGQNVTLSCEQNLNHDAMYWYRQDPGQGLRLIYYSQIVNDFQKGDIAEGYSVSREKKESFPLTVTSAQKNPTAFYLCASSTSSSGGAHTDTQYFGPGTRLTVL.

V usage is TRBV7-8 and J usage is TRBJ2-3; TRBD2 aligns across 16 bases. Trimming cost V 5 bases and J 0 bases; bases outside gene matches: 5. The CDR3 totals 18 residues. CDR1 and CDR2 (germline): SGHVS, FQNEAQ. The CDR3 region has the DNA TGTGCCAGCAGCAAGGGACTAGCGGGGGGGATTAGCACAGATACGCAGTATTTT. Its translation is CASSKGLAGGISTDTQYF. Full variable domain (missing parts from reference TRBV7-8 and TRBJ2-3): GAGVSQSPRYKVAKRGQDVALRCDPISGHVSLFWYQQALGQGPEFLTYFQNEAQLDKSGLPSDRFFAERPEGSVSTLKIQRTQQEDSAVYLCASSKGLAGGISTDTQYFGPGTRLTVL.

The genes are TRBV21-1 and TRBJ1-5; TRBD1 is taken as the D call from the table, unchecked against the DNA. TRBV21-1 corresponds to a pseudogene. The CDR3 length is 16 residues. CDR3 in amino acids: CASSSGTGGNNQPQHF. The CDR3 DNA reads TGTGCCAGCAGCAGCGGGACAGGGGGCAACAATCAGCCCCAGCATTTT.

The rearrangement uses TRBV13 and TRBJ2-1; 9 nucleotides agree with TRBD2. Germline-derived CDR1 and CDR2 are PRHDT and FYEKMQ (reference sequence). CDR3 length equals 16 residues. The V segment lost 4 bases and the J segment 7 bases; nucleotides outside the gene matches: 11. CDR3 DNA sequence: TGTGCCAGCAGCTCCCCTCTAAGCGGGGGGAGAAATGAGCAGTTCTTC. This encodes CASSSPLSGGRNEQFF. The variable domain in full, with the rest retrieved from reference TRBV13 and TRBJ2-1, is AAGVIQSPRHLIKEKRETATLKCYPIPRHDTVYWYQQGPGQDPQFLISFYEKMQSDKGSIPDRFSAQQFSDYHSELNMSSLELGDSALYFCASSSPLSGGRNEQFFGPGTRLTVL.

V is TRBV7-6 and J is TRBJ2-2, with TRBD1 identical over 11 bases. Per germline, CDR1 SGHVS and CDR2 FNYEAQ. Trimming at V came to 4 bases and at J to 5 bases, leaving 9 bases not matched to a gene. CDR3 length equals 17 residues. CDR3 coding DNA: TGTGCCAGCAGCTCCGCTCCGGGGACAGGGGGAACCGGGGAGCTGTTTTTT. Translating it yields CASSSAPGTGGTGELFF.

V and J are TRBV4-1 and TRBJ1-1, with D possibly being TRBD1 (5 bases). V shed 1 base and J shed 10 bases, with 16 bases lying between them. The CDR3 is made up of 14 amino acids. Per germline, CDR1 MGHRA and CDR2 YSYEKL. The CDR3 DNA follows: TGCGCCAGCAGCCAAGTTTCCATGGGGGGTGCAGCTTTCTTT. It encodes CASSQVSMGGAAFF.

This clone was counted once. The CDR3 DNA is TGCGCCAGCAGCTTGGGGCAAGGGGCAACTAATGAAAAACTGTTTTTT. Its protein product is CASSLGQGATNEKLFF. The chain is built from TRBV5-1 and TRBJ1-4; maybe TRBD1 (5 bases). The length of the CDR3 is 16 residues. Trimming removed 0 bases at V and 0 bases at J, with 9 bases between. Per the germline V gene, CDR1 is SGHRS and CDR2 is YFSETQ. Complete variable domain (other parts from reference TRBV5-1 and TRBJ1-4): KAGVTQTPRYLIKTRGQQVTLSCSPISGHRSVSWYQQTPGQGLQFLFEYFSETQRNKGNFPGRFSGRQFSNSRSEMNVSTLELGDSALYLCASSLGQGATNEKLFFGSGTQLSVL.

The chain joins TRBV6-4 to TRBJ2-1; D is possibly TRBD2 (7 bases). The CDR3 length is 15 residues. V lost 2 bases and J lost 3, with 11 bases in between. The germline CDR1 and CDR2 sequences are MRHNA and SNTAGT. The CDR3 DNA reads as TGTGCCAGCAGTGACGGGGGGGCGAGCTACAATGAGCAGTTCTTC. Its translation is CASSDGGASYNEQFF.

The chain couples TRBV11-2 to TRBJ1-6; tentative D call: TRBD1 (6 bases). V dropped 1 base and J dropped 7 bases, with 17 bases sitting between them. This CDR3 is 17 amino acids long. Germline CDR1 SGHAT, CDR2 FQNNGV. The CDR3 bases are TGTGCCAGCAGCTTAGGATACTACAGGGTAGGGAATTCACCCCTCCACTTT. Translated, it gives CASSLGYYRVGNSPLHF. The full variable domain, completed using reference TRBV11-2 and TRBJ1-6, is EAGVAQSPRYKIIEKRQSVAFWCNPISGHATLYWYQQILGQGPKLLIQFQNNGVVDDSQLPKDRFSAERLKGVDSTLKIQPAKLEDSAVYLCASSLGYYRVGNSPLHFGNGTRLTVT.